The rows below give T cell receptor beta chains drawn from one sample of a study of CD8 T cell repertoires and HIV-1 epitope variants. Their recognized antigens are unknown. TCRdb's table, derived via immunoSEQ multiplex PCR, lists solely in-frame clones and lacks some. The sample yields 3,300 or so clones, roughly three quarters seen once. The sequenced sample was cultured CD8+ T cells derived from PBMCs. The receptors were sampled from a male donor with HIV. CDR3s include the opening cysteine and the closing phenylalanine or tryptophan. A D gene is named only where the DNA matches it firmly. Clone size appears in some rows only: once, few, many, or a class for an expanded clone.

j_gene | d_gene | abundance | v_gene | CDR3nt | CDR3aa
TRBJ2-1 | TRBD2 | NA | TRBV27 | TGTGCCAGCAGTTTATCGGGGACTAGCGGGAACAATGAGCAGTTCTTC | CASSLSGTSGNNEQFF
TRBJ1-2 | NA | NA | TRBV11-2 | TGTGCCAGCAGCTCGACCGGTAACTATGGCTACACCTTC | CASSSTGNYGYTF
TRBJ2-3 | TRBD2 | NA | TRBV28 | TGTGCCAGCAGTTCGCAGACTAGCGGGAGGGCCCCCTTCCCGGATACGCAGTATTTT | CASSSQTSGRAPFPDTQYF
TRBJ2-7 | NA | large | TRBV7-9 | TGTGCCAGCAGCTTACGAGCGGGCGAGCAGTACTTC | CASSLRAGEQYF
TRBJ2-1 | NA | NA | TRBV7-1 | TGTGCCAGCAGCTTAGAGAGCGGTACTTACAATGAGCAGTTCTTC | CASSLESGTYNEQFF
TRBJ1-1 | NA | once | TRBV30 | TGTGCCTGGGGACTCTCGAACACTGAAGCTTTCTTT | CAWGLSNTEAFF
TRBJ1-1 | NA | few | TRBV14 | TGTGCCAGCAGCCAAGTTGAAGCGGGCACTGAAGCTTTCTTT | CASSQVEAGTEAFF
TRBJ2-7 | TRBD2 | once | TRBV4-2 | TGTGCCAGCAGCCCGGAGCGGGGGGAAAGCTACGAGCAGTACTTC | CASSPERGESYEQYF
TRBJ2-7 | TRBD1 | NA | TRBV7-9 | TGTGCCAGCAGCTTAGCAGGACTAGGACAGGGGGCTTATGAGCAGTACTTC | CASSLAGLGQGAYEQYF
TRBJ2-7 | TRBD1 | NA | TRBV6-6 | TGTGCCAGCAGTCAGGGGACAGGGAACGAGCAGTACTTC | CASSQGTGNEQYF
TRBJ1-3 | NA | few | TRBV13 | TGTGCCAGCAGCTTAGCAGGGAAGGCTGGAAACACCATATATTTT | CASSLAGKAGNTIYF
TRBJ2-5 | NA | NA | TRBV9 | TGTGCCAGCAGCGCACGCCCTGGAGTTTCCCCCGGAGAGACCCAGTACTTC | CASSARPGVSPGETQYF
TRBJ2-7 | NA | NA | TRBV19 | TGTGCCAGTAGTATAGACCGGGACGGAGGTCTGGAGCAGTACTTC | CASSIDRDGGLEQYF
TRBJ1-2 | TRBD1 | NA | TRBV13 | TGTGCCAGCAGCTTAGGCGGGGGACAGGGGGCGACGGGCTACACCTTC | CASSLGGGQGATGYTF
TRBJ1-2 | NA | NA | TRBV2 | TGTGCCAGCAGGGGCACACGGGGCTATGGCTACACCTTC | CASRGTRGYGYTF
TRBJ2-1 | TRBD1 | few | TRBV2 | TGTGCCAGCAGAGAGCGGACAGGGGAGCCCCACAATGAGCAGTTCTTC | CASRERTGEPHNEQFF
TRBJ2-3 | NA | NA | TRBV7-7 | TGTGCCAGCAGCACCGGGCACAGGACAGATACGCAGTATTTT | CASSTGHRTDTQYF
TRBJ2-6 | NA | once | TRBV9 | TGTGCCAGCAGCCCCCCAGGGGCCAACGTCCTGACTTTC | CASSPPGANVLTF
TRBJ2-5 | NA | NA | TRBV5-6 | TGTGCCAGCAGCTTGCTGGGGTGGGAGACCCAGTACTTC | CASSLLGWETQYF
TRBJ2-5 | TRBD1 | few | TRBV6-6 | TGTGCCAGCAGTCAGGGACAGGGGGCGTTTTCCGAGACCCAGTACTTC | CASSQGQGAFSETQYF
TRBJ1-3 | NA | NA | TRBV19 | TGTGCCAGTAGTAGACCTACACAAAACTCTGGAAACACCATATATTTT | CASSRPTQNSGNTIYF
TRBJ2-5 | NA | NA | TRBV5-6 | TGTGCCAGCAGCTCCGCCGGGATAGATCAAGAGACCCAGTACTTC | CASSSAGIDQETQYF
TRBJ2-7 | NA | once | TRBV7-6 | TGTGCCAGCTCTGAAGCCCTCTACTCCTACGAGCAGTACTTC | CASSEALYSYEQYF
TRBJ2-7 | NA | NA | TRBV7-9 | TGTGCCAGCAGTGATGGAGGGCGGGGGCCCTACGAGCAGTACTTC | CASSDGGRGPYEQYF
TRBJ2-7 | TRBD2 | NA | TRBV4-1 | TGCGCCAGCAGCCATTCCGTAGCGGGGGCCTCCGAGCAGTACTTC | CASSHSVAGASEQYF
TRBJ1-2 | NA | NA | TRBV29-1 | TGCAGCGTTGAGTCATTAGCTAACTATGGCTACACCTTC | CSVESLANYGYTF
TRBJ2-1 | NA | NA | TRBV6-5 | TGTGCCAGCAGTCCAGACAGAACTCCCTACAATGAGCAGTTCTTC | CASSPDRTPYNEQFF
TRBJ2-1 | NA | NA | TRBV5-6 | TGTGCCAGCAGCTTGGTGCAGGCCAATGAGCAGTTCTTC | CASSLVQANEQFF
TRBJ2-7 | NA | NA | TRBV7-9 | TGTGCCAGCAGCCCCGGAGGGGGGGACGAGCAGTACTTC | CASSPGGGDEQYF
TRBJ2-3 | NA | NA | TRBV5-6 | TGTGCCAGCAGCTTGGGGTCCCGGGCAGATACGCAGTATTTT | CASSLGSRADTQYF
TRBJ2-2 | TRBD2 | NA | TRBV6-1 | TGTGCCAGCAGTGAAAGGACTAGCGACACCGGGGAGCTGTTTTTT | CASSERTSDTGELFF
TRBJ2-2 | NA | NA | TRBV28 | TGTGCCAGCAGTTTCGGGGGTAACACCGGGGAGCTGTTTTTT | CASSFGGNTGELFF
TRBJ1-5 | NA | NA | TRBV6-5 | TGTGCCAGCAGCTGGGGCGGGGGGGGGCCCCAGCATTTT | CASSWGGGGPQHF
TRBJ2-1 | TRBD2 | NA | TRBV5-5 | TGTGCCAGCAGCGTAGCGGGAGGCCCCCCCTACAATGAGCAGTTCTTC | CASSVAGGPPYNEQFF
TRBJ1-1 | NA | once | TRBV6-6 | TGTGCCAGCAGTTATATTGGGGGCATGAACACTGAAGCTTTCTTT | CASSYIGGMNTEAFF
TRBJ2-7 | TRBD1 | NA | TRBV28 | TGTGCCAGCAGCCCGACGCTGGACAGGGTTATGCCCTACGAGCAGTACTTC | CASSPTLDRVMPYEQYF
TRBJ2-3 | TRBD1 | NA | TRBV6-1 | TGTGCCAGCAGTGCCTTCGACAGGGCCGACCAGGGGCCTTTCACAGATACGCAGTATTTT | CASSAFDRADQGPFTDTQYF
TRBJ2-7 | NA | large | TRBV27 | TGTGCCAGCAGTGTATCCTCCGGGACGGTGTCCTACGAGCAGTACTTC | CASSVSSGTVSYEQYF
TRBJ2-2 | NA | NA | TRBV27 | TGTGCCAGCAGTTTACGGGCCCCGGGATACACCGGGGAGCTGTTTTTT | CASSLRAPGYTGELFF
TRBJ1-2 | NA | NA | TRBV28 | TGTGCCAGCACGAATGGGAACTATGGCTACACCTTC | CASTNGNYGYTF
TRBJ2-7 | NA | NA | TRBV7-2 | TGTGCCAGCAGCTTAGTCGGTGACGAGCAGTACTTC | CASSLVGDEQYF
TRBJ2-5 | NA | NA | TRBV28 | TGTGCCAGCAGCCCAGGACAGCTTCAAGAGACCCAGTACTTC | CASSPGQLQETQYF
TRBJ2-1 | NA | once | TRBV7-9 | TGTGCCAGCTTACAGGGAGGTGAGCAGTTCTTC | CASLQGGEQFF
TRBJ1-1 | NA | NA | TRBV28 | TGTGCCAGCAGTTTTGGGGCAGGGGACACTGAAGCTTTCTTT | CASSFGAGDTEAFF
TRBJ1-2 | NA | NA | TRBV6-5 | TGTGCCAGCAGTTTTCAGGGGAACTATGGCTACACCTTC | CASSFQGNYGYTF
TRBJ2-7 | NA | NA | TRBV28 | TGTGCCAGCAGTCGGACAGTATACGAGCAGTACTTC | CASSRTVYEQYF